The 16 T cell receptor beta chains listed next were all sequenced from one sample in a study of T cells in women clearing cervical HPV infection (dated by TCRdb to the late 2010s). Receptors were amplified or captured by the immunoSEQ multiplex PCR assay. TCRdb took over this immuneACCESS table, retaining in-frame rearrangements with V and J assigned. Such tables are incomplete; in checked studies, under half of the missing clones stem from an unresolved V gene, and the remainder is unexplained. The sample table includes about 30,000 clones. 1.4% of the sample goes to the ten largest clones. The sample was blood buffy coat. These receptors were taken from a woman between 18 and 69 years old with a cervical HPV16 infection that either progressed to CIN3+ or cleared (not recorded which).

As regards this clone: Sequencing ends 3 residues short of the CDR3 end; the germline J gene provides the rest. This chain connects TRBV2 to TRBJ2-7; 9 bases are shared with TRBD2. V was clipped by 6 bases and J by 6 bases; unmatched bases: 15. Germline CDR1 and CDR2: SNHLY and FYNNEI. This CDR3 comprises 16 residues. The sequenced part of the CDR3 DNA is TGTGCCAGCAGGAAGGAGGGGGCATCTAGCGGGATCGAG. Translating it yields CASRKEGASSGIE. The complete CDR3 protein is CASRKEGASSGIEQYF.

Comments on this clone: The CDR3 goes on 3 residues after the read ends, and that part is filled in from the germline J gene. The chain uses TRBV7-9 and TRBJ1-5; TRBD1 is a possible D gene (5 bases). This CDR3 is built from 15 residues. The V and J ends lost 3 bases and 6 bases respectively, with 15 bases between them. The germline V gene has CDR1 SEHNR and CDR2 FQNEAQ (reference sequence). CDR3 bases read: TGTGCCAGCAGCTTTGCAGGGTCTCATGGTCAGCCC. The encoded protein is CASSFAGSHGQP. The complete CDR3 reads CASSFAGSHGQPQHF.

About this clone itself: The observed sequence ends 3 residues before the CDR3 terminus, with the missing tail filled in from the germline J gene. This chain links TRBV5-1 with TRBJ2-1; 9 nucleotides agree with TRBD2. The CDR3 totals 17 residues. Germline loops: CDR1 SGHRS, CDR2 YFSETQ. V trimming: 4 bases; J trimming: 7 bases; junction bases outside the gene matches: 15. The CDR3 DNA, read in part, is TGCGCCAGCAGCCCCGCAGGGATTAGCGGGAGTTTGAATGAG. Its protein is CASSPAGISGSLNE. The whole CDR3 protein reads CASSPAGISGSLNEQFF.

With regard to this clone: Coverage ceases 3 residues before the CDR3 finishes, and the germline J gene fills in the end. The V call is TRBV10-3, the J call TRBJ2-7, with 8 bases aligning to TRBD1. The CDR3 is 13 residues long. Per the germline V gene, CDR1 is ENHRY and CDR2 is SYGVKD. V was pared by 6 bases and J by 5 bases, with 6 bases of the junction left unmatched. CDR3 sequence reads: CAIRDRDRDEQYF. CDR3 DNA (partial): TGTGCCATCAGGGACAGGGATCGGGACGAG.

On this clone itself: The read terminates 3 residues ahead of where the CDR3 ends, so the germline J gene completes it. The chain combines TRBV19 with TRBJ1-1, with no clear D. The germline CDR1 and CDR2 sequences are LNHDA and SQIVND (reference sequence). The V end lost 5 bases, the J end lost 0 bases, and 13 bases lay between the germline ends. This CDR3 has 15 amino acids. The CDR3 is CASSANGELNTEAFF. The DNA read from the CDR3 is TGTGCCAGTAGTGCCAACGGGGAATTGAACACTGAA.

In the case of this clone: The CDR3 end lies 3 residues beyond the end of the read and is filled in from the germline J gene. The chain has TRBV14 and TRBJ2-3, with 10 bases lining up with TRBD2. This CDR3 has 12 amino acids. Germline V gene sequence: CDR1 SGHDN, CDR2 FVKESK. The V and J ends lost 8 bases and 7 bases, in that order; junction bases with no gene match: 3. The chain's CDR3 is CASGTSVNTQYF. The part of the CDR3 DNA that was read is TGTGCCAGCGGGACTAGCGTGAATACG.

For this clone: The read ends 3 residues shy of where the CDR3 ends; the end is completed using the germline J gene. The V gene is TRBV23-1, the J gene TRBJ2-1; TRBD1 agrees at 10 bases. TRBV23-1 counts as an open reading frame of uncertain function. The CDR3 contains 17 residues. The J segment lost 0 bases and the V segment lost 6 bases, leaving 8 bases of the junction unmatched. The sequenced part of the CDR3 DNA is TGCGCCAGCAGCCCTTCCGGGACAGGGGACTCCTACAATGAG. This encodes CASSPSGTGDSYNE. The complete CDR3 protein is CASSPSGTGDSYNEQFF.

To note about this clone: With the read ending 3 residues before the CDR3 end, the germline J gene is used to fill in that end. The chain links TRBV5-6 to TRBJ2-7; 10 nucleotides align to TRBD2. CDR3 length: 15 amino acids. After removal of 4 bases from V and 6 bases from J, the junction contained 10 bases not matched to a gene. Germline V gene lookup returns CDR1 SGHDT and CDR2 YYEEEE. The CDR3 region is CASSPLASGSSEQYF. The covered CDR3 bases are TGTGCCAGCAGCCCGCTCGCTAGCGGGAGTTCCGAG.

On this clone itself: The read finishes 3 residues shy of the CDR3 end, and the germline J gene is used to complete it. The chain is built from TRBV2 and TRBJ2-1, with 8 bases aligning to TRBD2. V gave up 8 bases and J gave up 2 bases; unmatched junction bases: 5. CDR3 size: 14 residues. The germline V gene has CDR1 SNHLY and CDR2 FYNNEI. This chain's CDR3 is CASATGGTYNEQFF. Incomplete CDR3 DNA: TGTGCCAGCGCCACGGGGGGGACCTACAATGAG.

With respect to this clone: From the germline J gene comes the end of the CDR3, since the read stops 3 residues before it. The V call is TRBV6-2 or TRBV6-3, the J call TRBJ1-6; a possible D gene is TRBD1 (5 bases). The CDR3 is 14 residues long. Germline V CDR1 and CDR2: MNHEY, SVGEGT. The V gene lost 7 bases and the J gene lost 3 bases, with 10 bases spanning the gap. CDR3 region: CASTQGLYNSPLHF. Partial CDR3 DNA: TGTGCCAGCACCCAGGGCCTCTATAATTCACCC.

Points on this clone: The read comes to an end 3 residues before the CDR3 does, leaving the germline J gene to fill in the end. Other nucleotide sequences from this sample produce the same CDR3. The chain joins TRBV2 to TRBJ1-5; TRBD1 aligns across 8 bases. With 6 bases clipped from V and 6 bases from J, the junction kept 19 bases outside the gene matches. Germline lookup yields CDR1 SNHLY and CDR2 FYNNEI. This CDR3 contains 18 residues. CDR3 bases read: TGTGCCAGCAGCGATGGGTTCAGGGGGCTAGCCCGGGGTCAGCCC. This gives the protein CASSDGFRGLARGQP. The whole CDR3 reads CASSDGFRGLARGQPQHF.

About this clone: The CDR3 end is not reached by the read, which stops 3 residues before it; the germline J gene fills it in. The genes are TRBV7-9 and TRBJ2-1; D call uncertain. The CDR3 runs to 13 residues. Trimming stripped 3 bases from V and 5 bases from J, with 8 bases between. Germline CDR1 SEHNR, CDR2 FQNEAQ (reference sequence). The sequenced CDR3 bases are TGTGCCAGCAGCTTCGTCGAGGACAATGAG. This gives the protein CASSFVEDNE. The full-length CDR3 reads as CASSFVEDNEQFF.

The CDR3 is CASSFALAGDEQYF. CDR3 DNA, as far as it was read: TGTGCCAGCAGCTTTGCACTAGCGGGTGACGAG. The chain combines TRBV5-6 with TRBJ2-7; 9 bases match TRBD2. The missing CDR3 end, 3 residues past where the read stops, is filled in from the germline J gene. CDR1 and CDR2 from the germline V gene are SGHDT and YYEEEE. This CDR3 contains 14 residues. Trimming at V came to 2 bases and at J to 5 bases, leaving 5 bases not matched to a gene.

The DNA read from the CDR3 is TGTGCCAGTAGTATATTCCAGGGGCGGGCGAACTATGGC. Translating gives CASSIFQGRANYG. The CDR3 in its entirety is CASSIFQGRANYGYTF. J is TRBJ1-2 and V is TRBV19; weak D call: TRBD1 (6 bases). The read is 3 residues too short to cover the CDR3 end, so that end is filled in from the germline J gene. Germline V lookup: CDR1 LNHDA, CDR2 SQIVND (reference sequence). This CDR3 has 16 amino acids. V was clipped by 2 bases and J by 2 bases, with 15 bases between them.

Turning to this clone: Read coverage stops 3 residues before the CDR3 terminus; the germline J gene supplies the remainder. The chain uses TRBV18 and TRBJ2-7; 7 bases are a match to TRBD1. V dropped 3 bases and J dropped 3; count of bases not matched to a gene: 2. The germline V gene has CDR1 KGHSH and CDR2 LQKENI. The CDR3 extends over 13 amino acids. CDR3 sequence reads: CASSPAGGYEQYF. CDR3 DNA (partial): TGTGCCAGCTCACCGGCAGGGGGCTACGAG.

This chain's CDR3 is CSAINHRSNDLGPSYEQYF. The part of the CDR3 DNA that was read is TGCAGTGCCATCAATCACAGGTCCAATGACCTCGGACCCTCCTACGAG. The chain employs TRBV20-1 and TRBJ2-7; D might be TRBD1 (5 bases). The read gets to within 3 residues of the CDR3 end, and the germline J gene fills in the rest. V lost 6 bases to trimming and J lost 0 bases, with 30 bases between them. Germline V lookup: CDR1 DFQATT, CDR2 SNEGSKA (reference sequence). This CDR3 contains 19 residues.